The 30 T cell receptor beta chains below come from one sample, sequenced in a study of blood T cell repertoires in COVID-19. Libraries were prepared by immunoSEQ multiplex PCR; TCRdb keeps only in-frame clonotypes and omits some of them. Of 190,000 or so clones listed, around 90% are singletons. Sequenced input: PBMCs or T cells enriched from blood (not recorded which). The receptors derive from a young man with acute COVID-19.

The chain employs TRBV28 and TRBJ2-3, with 8 bases identical to TRBD2. CDR1 and CDR2 from the germline V gene are MDHEN and SYDVKM. This CDR3 spans 13 amino acids. V lost 4 bases, J lost 4 bases, and 1 base stayed unmatched. Here the CDR3 reads CASSSGGADTQYF. The CDR3 DNA is TGTGCCAGCAGTTCGGGGGGGGCAGATACGCAGTATTTT.

This chain connects TRBV6-1 to TRBJ2-1; TRBD1 matches 8 bases. This CDR3 region has 16 residues. V lost 2 bases and J lost 3; bases outside the gene matches: 6. Germline CDR1 reads MNHNS; CDR2 reads SASEGT. The CDR3 region is CASSEPTGAYYNEQFF. The DNA of the CDR3 is TGTGCCAGCAGTGAACCGACAGGGGCCTACTACAATGAGCAGTTCTTC.

This chain joins TRBV11-2 and TRBJ2-1; 14 nucleotides align to TRBD2. The CDR3 sequence is 16 residues long. Germline CDR1 is SGHAT and CDR2 is FQNNGV. J gave up 15 bases and V 4 bases, and 14 bases lay outside the gene matches. CDR3 sequence (DNA): TGTGCCAGCAGCTCCCCCCGAGGGACTAGCGGGAGTGGGGCGTTCTTC. It codes for CASSSPRGTSGSGAFF.

V usage is TRBV2 and J usage is TRBJ2-3, with 9 bases matching TRBD1. The V gene's germline CDR1 is SNHLY and CDR2 FYNNEI. Trimming cost V 4 bases and J 2 bases; bases outside gene matches: 4. The CDR3 has 15 amino acids. The CDR3 sequence: CASSGGQGFTDTQYF. The CDR3 DNA reads as TGTGCCAGCAGTGGGGGACAGGGATTCACAGATACGCAGTATTTT.

V usage is TRBV5-1 and J usage is TRBJ2-1, with 7 bases lining up with TRBD2. CDR1 and CDR2 from the germline V gene are SGHRS and YFSETQ. Trimming took 2 bases from V and 5 from J; bases not matched to a gene: 7. The CDR3 sequence is 15 residues long. In nucleotides, the CDR3 is TGCGCCAGCAGCTTAACGGGAGGATGGGACAATGAGCAGTTCTTC. Protein sequence: CASSLTGGWDNEQFF. Supplemented by reference TRBV5-1 and TRBJ2-1, the full variable domain reads KAGVTQTPRYLIKTRGQQVTLSCSPISGHRSVSWYQQTPGQGLQFLFEYFSETQRNKGNFPGRFSGRQFSNSRSEMNVSTLELGDSALYLCASSLTGGWDNEQFFGPGTRLTVL.

The chain recombines TRBV7-2 with TRBJ1-1; D not resolved. The CDR3 length is 16 residues. CDR1 is SGHTA, CDR2 FQGNSA, per germline. Trimming removed 5 bases from V and 6 bases from J, with 22 bases in between. CDR3 in amino acids: CASSPPGGPLGAEAFF. The CDR3 nucleotides read TGTGCCAGCAGCCCCCCGGGAGGCCCTCTTGGGGCTGAAGCTTTCTTT.

The CDR3 nucleotides are TGTGCCAGCAGCTCCCCCTGGGGGGGGGAGCAGTACTTC. This codes for CASSSPWGGEQYF. This chain links TRBV7-2 with TRBJ2-7, with 7 bases fitting TRBD2. V was clipped by 4 bases and J by 7 bases; unmatched bases: 7. The CDR3 length is 13 residues. Germline V lookup: CDR1 SGHTA, CDR2 FQGNSA.

The chain is built from TRBV30 and TRBJ2-1, with 7 bases aligning to TRBD2. This CDR3 comprises 13 residues. After removal of 3 bases from V and 3 bases from J, the junction contained 2 bases not matched to a gene. CDR1 and CDR2 from the germline V gene are GTSNPN and SVGIG (reference sequence). The CDR3 sequence: CAWSGGYYNEQFF. CDR3 DNA sequence: TGTGCCTGGAGCGGGGGGTACTACAATGAGCAGTTCTTC.

V and J are TRBV5-4 and TRBJ2-1; 13 bases are shared with TRBD2. Trimming took 4 bases from V and 9 from J; bases not matched to a gene: 13. The germline V gene encodes CDR1 SGHNT and CDR2 YYREEE (reference sequence). CDR3 size: 17 residues. The chain's CDR3 is CASSPPPGLAGLSEQFF. For the CDR3, the DNA is TGTGCCAGCAGCCCCCCTCCGGGACTAGCGGGATTGAGTGAGCAGTTCTTC. The whole variable domain, filled in from reference TRBV5-4 and TRBJ2-1, reads ETGVTQSPTHLIKTRGQQVTLRCSSQSGHNTVSWYQQALGQGPQFIFQYYREEENGRGNFPPRFSGLQFPNYSSELNVNALELDDSALYLCASSPPPGLAGLSEQFFGPGTRLTVL.

V and J are TRBV11-3 and TRBJ2-3; 12 positions agree with TRBD2. The CDR3 totals 15 residues. Germline loops: CDR1 SGHNT, CDR2 YENEEA. Trimming at V came to 1 base and at J to 4 bases, leaving 0 bases not matched to a gene. The CDR3 region has the DNA TGTGCCAGCAGCTTAGGACTAGCGGGAGCAGATACGCAGTATTTT. Translating it yields CASSLGLAGADTQYF. Drawing the rest from reference TRBV11-3 and TRBJ2-3, the complete variable domain is EAGVVQSPRYKIIEKKQPVAFWCNPISGHNTLYWYLQNLGQGPELLIRYENEEAVDDSQLPKDRFSAERLKGVDSTLKIQPAELGDSAVYLCASSLGLAGADTQYFGPGTRLTVL.

V gene TRBV11-3 combines with J gene TRBJ2-5; 8 nucleotides agree with TRBD1. The germline V gene has CDR1 SGHNT and CDR2 YENEEA. After removal of 2 bases from V and 6 bases from J, the junction contained 2 bases not matched to a gene. The CDR3 spans 13 residues. CDR3 loop: CASSLQGAKTQYF. CDR3 sequence (DNA): TGTGCCAGCAGCTTACAGGGGGCGAAGACCCAGTACTTC.

In this sample, this clone turned up once. The chain recombines TRBV10-1 with TRBJ2-2; TRBD1 aligns across 9 bases. V shed 0 bases and J 6 bases; nucleotides not matched to a gene: 2. The CDR3 has 15 amino acids. Germline CDR1 reads WNHNN; CDR2 reads SYGVQD (reference sequence). The CDR3 region has the DNA TGCGCCAGCAGTGAGTCGGGGACAGGGCCCGGGGAGCTGTTTTTT. Translating it yields CASSESGTGPGELFF.

V usage is TRBV28 and J usage is TRBJ1-5; possibly TRBD1 for D (6 bases). Germline-derived CDR1 and CDR2 are MDHEN and SYDVKM. Trimming left V 4 bases short and J 7 bases short, with 14 bases between. This CDR3 contains 14 residues. CDR3 in DNA: TGTGCCAGCAGTTCCACAGGGATAGAGCAGCCCCAGCATTTT. Translated: CASSSTGIEQPQHF.

The chain joins TRBV27 to TRBJ2-2; 8 nucleotides agree with TRBD2. The CDR3 is made up of 15 amino acids. Trimming took 6 bases from V and 4 from J; bases not matched to a gene: 7. The germline CDR1 and CDR2 sequences are MNHEY and SMNVEV (reference sequence). CDR3 in DNA: TGTGCCAGCAGCACCGCGGGGGGCGGCACCGGGGAGCTGTTTTTT. Translated, it gives CASSTAGGGTGELFF.

The chain links TRBV28 to TRBJ2-1; 13 bases are shared with TRBD2. Trimming cost V 8 bases and J 9 bases; bases outside gene matches: 7. The CDR3 totals 14 residues. In germline, CDR1 is MDHEN, CDR2 SYDVKM. CDR3 sequence: CASRGTSGTGEQFF. In DNA, the CDR3 is TGTGCCAGCCGCGGGACTAGCGGGACAGGTGAGCAGTTCTTC.

V is TRBV7-9 and J is TRBJ2-1, with TRBD2 identical over 10 bases. J was trimmed by 10 bases and V by 1 base; bases with no gene match: 4. The CDR3 contains 14 residues. The V gene's germline CDR1 is SEHNR and CDR2 FQNEAQ (reference sequence). CDR3 sequence (DNA): TGTGCCAGCAGCTTAGGTACTAGCGGGAACGAGCAGTTCTTC. As protein: CASSLGTSGNEQFF.

This rearrangement joins TRBV13 to TRBJ2-1; D is unresolved. V dropped 4 bases and J dropped 6 bases, with 10 bases sitting between them. This CDR3 region has 13 residues. Germline V gene sequence: CDR1 PRHDT, CDR2 FYEKMQ (reference sequence). CDR3 residues: CASSSEALNEQFF. Written as DNA, the CDR3 is TGTGCCAGCAGCTCCGAGGCCCTCAATGAGCAGTTCTTC.

The chain links TRBV19 to TRBJ1-2; unclear D gene. V lost 5 bases, J lost 3 bases, and 16 bases lay in between. The CDR3 has 15 residues. Germline V gives CDR1 LNHDA, CDR2 SQIVND (reference sequence). In DNA form, the CDR3 reads TGTGCCAGTAGTTCCCTGGGTAGACTGGACTATGGCTACACCTTC. Translated: CASSSLGRLDYGYTF.

The V gene is TRBV28, the J gene TRBJ2-1; maybe TRBD2 (6 bases). CDR3 size: 14 residues. Looked up from germline, CDR1 is MDHEN and CDR2 is SYDVKM. Deletions cut 6 bases from V and 7 bases from J, with 16 bases between. The DNA of the CDR3 is TGTGCCAGCAGGGTCGGAGGGCCGGGAAATGAGCAGTTCTTC. It codes for CASRVGGPGNEQFF. Variable domain in full (rest from reference TRBV28 and TRBJ2-1): DVKVTQSSRYLVKRTGEKVFLECVQDMDHENMFWYRQDPGLGLRLIYFSYDVKMKEKGDIPEGYSVSREKKERFSLILESASTNQTSMYLCASRVGGPGNEQFFGPGTRLTVL.

The genes are TRBV12-5 and TRBJ2-1; the match to TRBD2 covers 8 bases. The germline V gene encodes CDR1 LGHNT and CDR2 FRNRAP. CDR3 length: 20 amino acids. V lost 2 bases, J lost 0 bases, and 15 bases stayed unmatched. CDR3 sequence: CASGLPRNGRAASSYNEQFF. CDR3 DNA: TGTGCTAGTGGTTTGCCTAGGAACGGGAGGGCCGCTAGCTCCTACAATGAGCAGTTCTTC.

The chain joins TRBV27 to TRBJ2-7; TRBD1 matches 12 bases. The germline gives CDR1 MNHEY, CDR2 SMNVEV (reference sequence). Germline trimming cut 5 bases from V and 0 bases from J; bases unmatched to any gene: 14. This CDR3 is built from 19 residues. The CDR3: CASSPLGQGATFSSYEQYF. CDR3 DNA sequence: TGTGCCAGCAGTCCGTTGGGACAGGGGGCGACATTTTCCTCCTACGAGCAGTACTTC.

A single count supports this clone. This rearrangement joins TRBV28 to TRBJ1-2; no clear D. Germline-derived CDR1 and CDR2 are MDHEN and SYDVKM. The CDR3 consists of 10 residues. V was pared by 5 bases and J by 4 bases, with 2 bases between. The CDR3, as DNA: TGTGCCAGCAGTCGCTATGGCTACACCTTC. This encodes CASSRYGYTF.

V usage is TRBV5-1 and J usage is TRBJ1-5; D remains unclear. The germline V gene has CDR1 SGHRS and CDR2 YFSETQ. V was clipped by 1 base and J by 0 bases, with 8 bases between them. The CDR3 spans 15 residues. The CDR3 is CASSLIGDSNQPQHF. In DNA form, the CDR3 reads TGCGCCAGCAGCTTGATCGGGGATAGCAATCAGCCCCAGCATTTT.

In its sample, this clone was seen a few times. The chain uses TRBV7-9 and TRBJ1-2, with 8 bases aligning to TRBD1. Germline-derived CDR1 and CDR2 are SEHNR and FQNEAQ (reference sequence). CDR3 length: 14 residues. V shed 3 bases, J shed 7 bases, and the junction held 7 bases outside the gene matches. The DNA of the CDR3 is TGTGCCAGCAGCTTTCAGGGGGCGTCGGGTGGCTACACCTTC. Protein: CASSFQGASGGYTF.

The chain recombines TRBV11-1 with TRBJ2-1; D perhaps matches TRBD1 (6 bases). There are 15 residues in the CDR3. Germline CDR1 is SGHAT and CDR2 is FQDESV (reference sequence). Trimming left V 6 bases short and J 4 bases short, with 16 bases between. This CDR3 is CASRLQGLGYNEQFF. The CDR3 nucleotides are TGTGCCAGCAGACTACAGGGTCTGGGATACAATGAGCAGTTCTTC. The full variable domain, completed using reference TRBV11-1 and TRBJ2-1, is EAEVAQSPRYKITEKSQAVAFWCDPISGHATLYWYRQILGQGPELLVQFQDESVVDDSQLPKDRFSAERLKGVDSTLKIQPAELGDSAMYLCASRLQGLGYNEQFFGPGTRLTVL.

The chain links TRBV7-9 to TRBJ1-2; D not resolved. In germline, CDR1 is SEHNR, CDR2 FQNEAQ (reference sequence). Trimming stripped 4 bases from V and 8 bases from J, with 17 bases between. The CDR3 is 14 amino acids. The CDR3 protein is CASSSSVWVYGYTF. The CDR3 region has the DNA TGTGCCAGCAGCTCCAGCGTTTGGGTCTACGGCTACACCTTC.

The chain links TRBV3-1 (or the pseudogene TRBV3-2) to TRBJ1-3; TRBD1 is a possible D gene (5 bases). The CDR3 sequence is 15 residues long. Trimming took off 4 bases at V and 2 bases at J, with 12 bases between the two ends. Germline CDR1 reads LGHDT; CDR2 reads YNNKEL (reference sequence). CDR3 residues: CASSPTAGAGNTIYF. The CDR3 DNA reads TGTGCCAGCAGCCCGACAGCGGGGGCTGGAAACACCATATATTTT.

CDR3 loop: CASSYSRSSYEQYF. The CDR3 DNA is TGTGCCAGCAGTTACTCGAGGTCCTCCTACGAGCAGTACTTC. The V call is TRBV6-5, the J call TRBJ2-7; D is unclear. Germline V gene lookup returns CDR1 MNHEY and CDR2 SVGAGI. The length of the CDR3 is 14 residues. V was pared by 0 bases and J by 0 bases, with 6 bases between.

The V call is TRBV7-8, the J call TRBJ2-7; D unclear. Germline CDR1 reads SGHVS; CDR2 reads FQNEAQ. This CDR3 comprises 15 residues. Deletions cut 1 base from V and 4 bases from J, with 14 bases between. The CDR3 reads CASSLGPGRTYEQYF. The CDR3 DNA is TGTGCCAGCAGCTTAGGACCGGGTAGAACGTACGAGCAGTACTTC.

J is TRBJ2-1 and V is TRBV7-6; possible D gene TRBD2, 5 bases. Germline values: CDR1 SGHVS, CDR2 FNYEAQ. V lost 2 bases to trimming and J lost 1 base, with 9 bases between them. The CDR3 loop spans 15 amino acids. Here the CDR3 DNA reads TGTGCCAGCAGCTTAAGTGGCGGGTCCTACAATGAGCAGTTCTTC. Encoded protein: CASSLSGGSYNEQFF.